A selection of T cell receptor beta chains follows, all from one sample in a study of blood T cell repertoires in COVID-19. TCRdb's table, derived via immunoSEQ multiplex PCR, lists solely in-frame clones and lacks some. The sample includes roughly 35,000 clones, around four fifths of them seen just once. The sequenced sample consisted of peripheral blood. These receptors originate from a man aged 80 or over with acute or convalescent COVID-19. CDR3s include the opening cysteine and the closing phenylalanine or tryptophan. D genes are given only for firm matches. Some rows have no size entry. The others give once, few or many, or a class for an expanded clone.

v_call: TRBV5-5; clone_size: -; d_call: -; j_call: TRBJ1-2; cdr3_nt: TGTGCCAGCAGCTTGGGACGACAAGGCTACACCTTC; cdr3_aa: CASSLGRQGYTF
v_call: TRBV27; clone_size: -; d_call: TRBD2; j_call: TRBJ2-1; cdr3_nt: TGTGCCAGCACTAGCGGGGGGCCTTACAATGAGCAGTTCTTC; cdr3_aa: CASTSGGPYNEQFF
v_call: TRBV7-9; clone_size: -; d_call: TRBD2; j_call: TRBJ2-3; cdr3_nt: TGTGCCAGCGGGGTCCCGGGCTGGCTAGCGGGCCCCGAAGGAGATACGCAGTATTTT; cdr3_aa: CASGVPGWLAGPEGDTQYF
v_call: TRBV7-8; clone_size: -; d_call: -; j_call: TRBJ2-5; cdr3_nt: TGTGCCAGCAGCTTAGAGACTAGGGAGGAGACCCAGTACTTC; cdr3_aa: CASSLETREETQYF
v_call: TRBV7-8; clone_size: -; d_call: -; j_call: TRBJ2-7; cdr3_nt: TGTGCCAGCAGCCTATCGGGACTTAGCTACGAGCAGTACTTC; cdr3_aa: CASSLSGLSYEQYF
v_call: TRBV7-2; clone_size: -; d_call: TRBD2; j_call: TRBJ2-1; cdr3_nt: TGTGCCAGCAGCTTAGGACTAGCGGGACCTTTGGGTGAGCAGTTCTTC; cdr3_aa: CASSLGLAGPLGEQFF
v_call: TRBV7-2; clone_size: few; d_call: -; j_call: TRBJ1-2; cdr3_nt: TGTGCCAGCACCCCCGGGTCTCTCTATGGCTACACCTTC; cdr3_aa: CASTPGSLYGYTF
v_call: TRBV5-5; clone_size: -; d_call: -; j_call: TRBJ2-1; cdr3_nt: TGTGCCAGCAGCTTGGCAGGGTATGCCCTCAATGAGCAGTTCTTC; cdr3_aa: CASSLAGYALNEQFF
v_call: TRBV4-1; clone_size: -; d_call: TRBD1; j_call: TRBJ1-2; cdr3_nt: TGCGCCAGCAGCCAAGATGGATTTCTGGGACAGGGCAGTAGCTACACCTTC; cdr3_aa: CASSQDGFLGQGSSYTF
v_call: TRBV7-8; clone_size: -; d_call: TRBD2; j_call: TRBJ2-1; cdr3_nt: TGTGCCAGCAGCTTACCCCCAGCGGGGGTCGATAGCTCCTACAATGAGCAGTTCTTC; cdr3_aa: CASSLPPAGVDSSYNEQFF
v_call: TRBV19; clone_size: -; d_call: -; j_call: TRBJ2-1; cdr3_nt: TGTGCCAGTAGCCAAGCGGGTTCAAACTACAATGAGCAGTTCTTC; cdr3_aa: CASSQAGSNYNEQFF
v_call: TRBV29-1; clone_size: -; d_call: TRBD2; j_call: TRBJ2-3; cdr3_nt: TGCAGCGTTGAATTGGGGGGGAGGCCAGATACGCAGTATTTT; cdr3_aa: CSVELGGRPDTQYF
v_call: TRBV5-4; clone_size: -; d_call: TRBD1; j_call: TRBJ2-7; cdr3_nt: TGTGCCAGCAGCAATCCGGGACAGGGGGCCTACGAGCAGTACTTC; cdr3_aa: CASSNPGQGAYEQYF
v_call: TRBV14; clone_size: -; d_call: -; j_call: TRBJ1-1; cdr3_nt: TGTGCCAGCAGCCAAGTAACACCCCGTGGAGGCACTGAAGCTTTCTTT; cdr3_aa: CASSQVTPRGGTEAFF
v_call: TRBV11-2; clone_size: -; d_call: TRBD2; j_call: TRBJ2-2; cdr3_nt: TGTGCCAGCAGCCGACGTGATGCGGGGGCGAACACCGGGGAGCTGTTTTTT; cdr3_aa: CASSRRDAGANTGELFF
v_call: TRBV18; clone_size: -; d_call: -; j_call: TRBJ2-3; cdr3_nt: TGTGCCAGCTCACCAAGGGGGGGGGCCGAAGATACGCAGTATTTT; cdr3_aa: CASSPRGGAEDTQYF
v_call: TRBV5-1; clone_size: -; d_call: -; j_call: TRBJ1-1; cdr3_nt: TGCGCCAGCAGCTCTACAGCAAACACTGAAGCTTTCTTT; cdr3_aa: CASSSTANTEAFF
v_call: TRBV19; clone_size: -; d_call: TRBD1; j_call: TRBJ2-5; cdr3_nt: TGTGCCAGTAGTATAGGCGCTAGACAGGGGGCGCGAGAGACCCAGTACTTC; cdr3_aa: CASSIGARQGARETQYF
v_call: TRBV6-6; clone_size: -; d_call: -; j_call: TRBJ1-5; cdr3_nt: TGTGCCAGCAGTCCCCCGATGGTAGTAAATAGCAATCAGCCCCAGCATTTT; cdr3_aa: CASSPPMVVNSNQPQHF
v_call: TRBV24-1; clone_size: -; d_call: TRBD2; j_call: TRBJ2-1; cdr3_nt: TGTGCCACCAGTGATTCCGGGACTAGCGGGGGGGCGGAGCAGTTCTTC; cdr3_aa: CATSDSGTSGGAEQFF
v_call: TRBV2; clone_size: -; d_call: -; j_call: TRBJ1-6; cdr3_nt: TGTGCCAGCAGTGAAAACCAGATCAAGAATTCACCCCTCCACTTT; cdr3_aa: CASSENQIKNSPLHF
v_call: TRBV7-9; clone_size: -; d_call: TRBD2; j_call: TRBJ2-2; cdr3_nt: TGTGCCAGCAGCTTAGCCAGAGGGACTAGCGGAACCGGGGAGCTGTTTTTT; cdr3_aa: CASSLARGTSGTGELFF
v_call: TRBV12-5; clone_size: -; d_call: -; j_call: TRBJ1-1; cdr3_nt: TGTGCTAGTGGTCCGACAACTTGGGCAGGGGATAGGGACACTGAAGCTTTCTTT; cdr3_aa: CASGPTTWAGDRDTEAFF
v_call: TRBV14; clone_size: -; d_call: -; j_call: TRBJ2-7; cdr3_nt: TGTGCCAGCAGCCATTCGGGGGGCAGCGAGCAGTACTTC; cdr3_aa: CASSHSGGSEQYF